These 30 T cell receptor beta chains came from one sample sequenced in a study of blood T cell repertoires in COVID-19. Libraries were prepared by immunoSEQ multiplex PCR; TCRdb keeps only in-frame clonotypes and omits some of them. This table has 250,000 to 350,000 clones, about 85% appearing once. Sample: PBMCs or T cells enriched from blood (not recorded which). These receptor sequences come from a woman between 25 and 40 years old who had recovered from COVID-19.

The chain links TRBV20-1 to TRBJ1-1; D is ambiguous. With 3 bases removed from V and 8 bases from J, the gap between germline ends came to 10 bases. This CDR3 region has 11 residues. Germline values: CDR1 DFQATT, CDR2 SNEGSKA (reference sequence). The CDR3 reads CSASLVAEAFF. DNA of the CDR3: TGCAGTGCTAGTCTGGTGGCCGAAGCTTTCTTT.

The genes are TRBV19 and TRBJ1-4; D gene unclear. The CDR3 loop spans 16 amino acids. Per germline, CDR1 LNHDA and CDR2 SQIVND (reference sequence). V lost 3 bases to trimming and J lost 0 bases, with 11 bases between them. CDR3 amino acids: CASSILLFATNEKLFF. CDR3 coding DNA: TGTGCCAGTAGTATTCTGTTATTTGCAACTAATGAAAAACTGTTTTTT.

The chain is built from TRBV18 and TRBJ1-1; 7 bases are shared with TRBD1. This CDR3 spans 16 amino acids. Trimming removed 1 base from V and 1 base from J; junction bases left unmatched: 6. CDR1 is KGHSH, CDR2 LQKENI, per germline. CDR3 sequence reads: CASSPRVGTENTEAFF. CDR3 nucleotides: TGTGCCAGCTCACCACGGGTCGGGACAGAGAACACTGAAGCTTTCTTT.

The rearrangement links TRBV11-2 to TRBJ2-1, with 7 bases fitting TRBD2. The length of the CDR3 is 16 residues. Per the germline V gene, CDR1 is SGHAT and CDR2 is FQNNGV. J gave up 2 bases and V 0 bases, and 4 bases lay outside the gene matches. The CDR3 here is CASSLDGGGPYNEQFF. CDR3 coding DNA: TGTGCCAGCAGCTTAGATGGGGGGGGACCCTACAATGAGCAGTTCTTC.

This sequence joins TRBV5-1 and TRBJ2-3, with unresolved D. The V end lost 6 bases, the J end lost 3 bases, and 14 bases lay between the germline ends. Germline CDR1 reads SGHRS; CDR2 reads YFSETQ. The CDR3 spans 14 residues. CDR3 bases: TGCGCCAGCACCCAACAGATACATACAGATACGCAGTATTTT. Protein sequence: CASTQQIHTDTQYF.

The J gene is TRBJ2-7, the V gene TRBV19, with unresolved D. V was trimmed by 0 bases and J by 2 bases, leaving 11 bases between them. The CDR3 spans 15 residues. The germline V gene has CDR1 LNHDA and CDR2 SQIVND (reference sequence). The DNA of the CDR3 is TGTGCCAGTAGTATAGATTCGAGGAGCCCCTACGAGCAGTACTTC. Protein: CASSIDSRSPYEQYF.

Points on this clone: The same CDR3 also results from other DNA sequences found in this sample. V is TRBV3-1 (or the pseudogene TRBV3-2) and J is TRBJ1-1; D not resolved. The V gene's germline CDR1 is LGHDT and CDR2 YNNKEL (reference sequence). The CDR3 sequence is 13 residues long. V was trimmed by 1 base and J by 4 bases, leaving 7 bases between them. CDR3 loop: CASSQGEVTEAFF. Here the CDR3 DNA reads TGTGCCAGCAGCCAAGGGGAGGTCACTGAAGCTTTCTTT.

The chain links TRBV27 to TRBJ2-6, with 9 bases fitting TRBD1. With 10 bases clipped from V and 0 bases from J, the junction kept 7 bases outside the gene matches. The CDR3 contains 16 residues. Looked up from germline, CDR1 is MNHEY and CDR2 is SMNVEV (reference sequence). The CDR3 loop reads CATRTGGSSGANVLTF. The DNA for the CDR3 is TGTGCCACGAGAACAGGGGGCTCCTCTGGGGCCAACGTCCTGACTTTC.

The CDR3 bases are TGTGCCAGCAGCTTAGTTGGGGACAGGGGTGAAAAACTGTTTTTT. Its translation: CASSLVGDRGEKLFF. The V call is TRBV7-2, the J call TRBJ1-4; 10 bases agree with TRBD1. This CDR3 spans 15 amino acids. J was trimmed by 7 bases and V by 1 base; bases with no gene match: 3. Looked up from germline, CDR1 is SGHTA and CDR2 is FQGNSA.

This chain connects TRBV7-2 to TRBJ1-2; the match to TRBD1 covers 10 bases. Trimming removed 1 base from V and 2 bases from J; junction bases left unmatched: 4. The CDR3 totals 16 residues. Germline V lookup: CDR1 SGHTA, CDR2 FQGNSA. The CDR3 nucleotides are TGTGCCAGCAGCTTAGTTTCGGGACAGGGGAACTATGGCTACACCTTC. Amino acids: CASSLVSGQGNYGYTF.

Concerning this clone: The sample has other DNA sequences that encode this CDR3 too. The genes are TRBV5-1 and TRBJ2-3, with TRBD1 matching 9 bases. The CDR3 contains 14 residues. The V gene's germline CDR1 is SGHRS and CDR2 YFSETQ. Trimming cost V 4 bases and J 3 bases; bases outside gene matches: 3. This CDR3 is CASSRGQGTDTQYF. In DNA, the CDR3 is TGCGCCAGCAGCAGAGGACAGGGGACAGATACGCAGTATTTT.

This clone was found once. This chain connects TRBV11-2 to TRBJ2-1; 10 nucleotides line up with TRBD2. Trimming at V came to 5 bases and at J to 4 bases, leaving 8 bases not matched to a gene. CDR3 size: 16 residues. Per the germline V gene, CDR1 is SGHAT and CDR2 is FQNNGV. The CDR3 DNA reads as TGTGCCAGCAGCGTTAGCGGGGGGAACCGGTACAATGAGCAGTTCTTC. This translates into CASSVSGGNRYNEQFF. Full variable domain (outside the CDR3, taken from reference TRBV11-2 and TRBJ2-1): EAGVAQSPRYKIIEKRQSVAFWCNPISGHATLYWYQQILGQGPKLLIQFQNNGVVDDSQLPKDRFSAERLKGVDSTLKIQPAKLEDSAVYLCASSVSGGNRYNEQFFGPGTRLTVL.

This clone has just a few counts. V usage is TRBV27 and J usage is TRBJ1-4, with a tentative D call TRBD1 (6 bases). Trimming cost V 6 bases and J 5 bases, with 13 bases left between them. This CDR3 is 14 amino acids long. Germline V gene lookup returns CDR1 MNHEY and CDR2 SMNVEV (reference sequence). The CDR3 DNA is TGTGCCAGCAGCAATAGGCAGGGGAATGAAAAACTGTTTTTT. It translates to CASSNRQGNEKLFF.

This chain connects TRBV3-1 (or the pseudogene TRBV3-2) to TRBJ1-1; perhaps TRBD1 as D (5 bases). The CDR3 runs 14 residues. Germline lookup yields CDR1 LGHDT and CDR2 YNNKEL (reference sequence). The germline V and J ends were trimmed by 3 bases and 6 bases, with 14 bases remaining between them. CDR3 sequence reads: CASSHKTRAAEAFF. The CDR3 bases are TGTGCCAGCAGCCACAAGACCAGGGCCGCTGAAGCTTTCTTT.

DNA of the CDR3: TGTGCCAGCAGCCCGTGGGACAGGGGTGGTGAGCAGTTCTTC. Amino acids: CASSPWDRGGEQFF. The chain links TRBV14 to TRBJ2-1, with 10 bases matching TRBD1. Unmatched junction bases numbered 6, after V lost 4 bases and J lost 9 bases. Per the germline V gene, CDR1 is SGHDN and CDR2 is FVKESK. CDR3 size: 14 residues. Based on the CDR3 plus reference TRBV14 and TRBJ2-1, the full variable domain is EAGVTQFPSHSVIEKGQTVTLRCDPISGHDNLYWYRRVMGKEIKFLLHFVKESKQDESGMPNNRFLAERTGGTYSTLKVQPAELEDSGVYFCASSPWDRGGEQFFGPGTRLTVL.

The chain has TRBV18 and TRBJ2-5; D remains ambiguous. Germline assignment: CDR1 KGHSH and CDR2 LQKENI. V lost 2 bases, J lost 4 bases, and 5 bases lay in between. The CDR3 length is 12 residues. In DNA, the CDR3 is TGTGCCAGCTCACCAACTGGAGAGACCCAGTACTTC. It yields the protein CASSPTGETQYF. The full variable domain, in which reference TRBV18 and TRBJ2-5 provide the parts outside the CDR3, is NAGVMQNPRHLVRRRGQEARLRCSPMKGHSHVYWYRQLPEEGLKFMVYLQKENIIDESGMPKERFSAEFPKEGPSILRIQQVVRGDSAAYFCASSPTGETQYFGPGTRLLVL.

The J gene is TRBJ1-5, the V gene TRBV18; 8 bases are shared with TRBD1. CDR3 length: 16 amino acids. V shed 5 bases and J 5 bases; nucleotides not matched to a gene: 11. Germline assignment: CDR1 KGHSH and CDR2 LQKENI. The CDR3 is CASSGPGGESYQPQHF. The CDR3 bases are TGTGCCAGCTCAGGTCCAGGGGGCGAGAGTTATCAGCCCCAGCATTTT. Based on the CDR3 plus reference TRBV18 and TRBJ1-5, the full variable domain is NAGVMQNPRHLVRRRGQEARLRCSPMKGHSHVYWYRQLPEEGLKFMVYLQKENIIDESGMPKERFSAEFPKEGPSILRIQQVVRGDSAAYFCASSGPGGESYQPQHFGDGTRLSIL.

V and J are TRBV2 and TRBJ1-2; the D gene is possibly TRBD1 (5 bases). From germline, CDR1 is SNHLY and CDR2 FYNNEI. Trimming shortened V by 6 bases and J by 10 bases, and 12 bases separated the two germline ends. The CDR3 length is 11 residues. As DNA, the CDR3 is TGTGCCAGCAGGCCGGGGGAGGACTACACCTTC. Its translation: CASRPGEDYTF.

The J gene is TRBJ1-2, the V gene TRBV5-6; 7 nucleotides match TRBD1. J gave up 7 bases and V 2 bases, and 8 bases lay outside the gene matches. The germline gives CDR1 SGHDT, CDR2 YYEEEE. There are 14 residues in the CDR3. The CDR3 region has the DNA TGTGCCAGCAGCTTAGACAGGGATATCGGTGGCTACACCTTC. Its protein product is CASSLDRDIGGYTF.

The chain recombines TRBV30 with TRBJ2-1, with D perhaps matching TRBD1 (5 bases). Trimming left V 8 bases short and J 0 bases short, with 11 bases between. Germline lookup yields CDR1 GTSNPN and CDR2 SVGIG (reference sequence). The CDR3 totals 13 residues. The chain's CDR3 is CARTGSSYNEQFF. Here the CDR3 DNA reads TGTGCCCGAACAGGCAGCTCCTACAATGAGCAGTTCTTC.

With respect to this clone: The identical CDR3 is also encoded by other nucleotide sequences in the sample. V usage is TRBV6-5 and J usage is TRBJ2-1; TRBD2 matches at 14 bases. CDR3 length equals 15 residues. Germline lookup yields CDR1 MNHEY and CDR2 SVGAGI. V shed 5 bases and J 7 bases; nucleotides not matched to a gene: 4. The CDR3 region is CASSRTSGGLNEQFF. The CDR3 DNA follows: TGTGCCAGCAGTCGGACTAGCGGGGGGCTTAATGAGCAGTTCTTC.

This clone has a single count. The chain combines TRBV9 with TRBJ1-2, with TRBD1 matching over 9 bases. CDR1 is SGDLS and CDR2 is YYNGEE in the germline V gene. The CDR3 totals 15 residues. V was pared by 0 bases and J by 3 bases, with 3 bases of the junction left unmatched. This CDR3 is CASSVGGQGYYGYTF. CDR3 DNA sequence: TGTGCCAGCAGCGTAGGTGGACAGGGGTACTATGGCTACACCTTC.

Concerning this clone: Other DNA sequences from this sample encode an identical CDR3 as well. The chain uses TRBV29-1 and TRBJ1-2; D unclear. The CDR3 totals 10 residues. Germline V CDR1 and CDR2: SQVTM, ANQGSEA. The V end lost 4 bases, the J end lost 6 bases, and 6 bases lay between the germline ends. CDR3 bases: TGCAGCGTTGGAGGAAATGGCTACACCTTC. This encodes CSVGGNGYTF. Variable domain in full (rest from reference TRBV29-1 and TRBJ1-2): SAVISQKPSRDICQRGTSLTIQCQVDSQVTMMFWYRQQPGQSLTLIATANQGSEATYESGFVIDKFPISRPNLTFSTLTVSNMSPEDSSIYLCSVGGNGYTFGSGTRLTVV.

The V gene is TRBV9, the J gene TRBJ1-3; TRBD1 agrees at 9 bases. There are 16 residues in the CDR3. The V and J ends lost 5 bases and 3 bases, in that order; junction bases with no gene match: 9. CDR1 is SGDLS and CDR2 is YYNGEE in the germline V gene. In DNA form, the CDR3 reads TGTGCCAGCAGTCCCACCGGGACAGGGTTTGGAAACACCATATATTTT. This sequence encodes CASSPTGTGFGNTIYF. The full variable domain, its missing parts supplied by reference TRBV9 and TRBJ1-3, is DSGVTQTPKHLITATGQRVTLRCSPRSGDLSVYWYQQSLDQGLQFLIQYYNGEERAKGNILERFSAQQFPDLHSELNLSSLELGDSALYFCASSPTGTGFGNTIYFGEGSWLTVV.

The chain combines TRBV7-2 with TRBJ1-4; 8 bases map to TRBD1. Germline V gene lookup returns CDR1 SGHTA and CDR2 FQGNSA. V shed 4 bases, J shed 7 bases, and the junction held 20 bases outside the gene matches. The CDR3 sequence is 19 residues long. CDR3 residues: CASSSPLGQHDRGGEKLFF. In DNA, the CDR3 is TGTGCCAGCAGCTCCCCCCTGGGCCAGCACGACAGGGGAGGTGAAAAACTGTTTTTT.

This clone showed up just once. The chain is built from TRBV12-3 or TRBV12-4 and TRBJ1-2; D unclear. This CDR3 is 13 amino acids long. Trimming shortened V by 3 bases and J by 1 base, and 6 bases separated the two germline ends. In DNA form, the CDR3 reads TGTGCCAGCAGTTTTCTGAGTAACTATGGCTACACCTTC. Translating it yields CASSFLSNYGYTF.

V and J are TRBV30 and TRBJ2-4, with a possible D match to TRBD2 (5 bases). This CDR3 spans 15 amino acids. Looked up from germline, CDR1 is GTSNPN and CDR2 is SVGIG (reference sequence). Trimming pared 2 bases from V and 0 bases from J, leaving 11 bases between. CDR3 nucleotides: TGTGCCTGGAGTTCCGGACTCTTAGCCAAAAACATTCAGTACTTC. It encodes CAWSSGLLAKNIQYF.

V usage is TRBV7-2 and J usage is TRBJ1-1, with a tentative D call TRBD1 (6 bases). The germline gives CDR1 SGHTA, CDR2 FQGNSA. The V and J ends lost 4 bases and 1 base respectively, with 10 bases between them. The CDR3 has 14 amino acids. CDR3 loop: CASSYDRRNTEAFF. The DNA of the CDR3 is TGTGCCAGCAGCTACGACAGGCGGAACACTGAAGCTTTCTTT.

There are a few counts of this clone. The chain uses TRBV7-6 and TRBJ1-3; D gene ambiguous. The CDR3 loop spans 15 amino acids. V was clipped by 1 base and J by 3 bases, with 10 bases between them. Germline assignment: CDR1 SGHVS and CDR2 FNYEAQ. The CDR3 reads CASSLGGGSGNTIYF. The DNA for the CDR3 is TGTGCCAGCAGCTTAGGCGGCGGGAGTGGAAACACCATATATTTT.

This rearrangement joins TRBV19 to TRBJ1-5, with 10 bases lining up with TRBD1. J was trimmed by 4 bases and V by 5 bases; bases with no gene match: 8. From germline, CDR1 is LNHDA and CDR2 SQIVND (reference sequence). The length of the CDR3 is 16 residues. The CDR3 DNA sequence: TGTGCCAGTAGTCGCGACGGGACAGGGGTAAATCAGCCCCAGCATTTT. Amino acids: CASSRDGTGVNQPQHF. The whole variable domain, remainder taken from reference TRBV19 and TRBJ1-5, is DGGITQSPKYLFRKEGQNVTLSCEQNLNHDAMYWYRQDPGQGLRLIYYSQIVNDFQKGDIAEGYSVSREKKESFPLTVTSAQKNPTAFYLCASSRDGTGVNQPQHFGDGTRLSIL.